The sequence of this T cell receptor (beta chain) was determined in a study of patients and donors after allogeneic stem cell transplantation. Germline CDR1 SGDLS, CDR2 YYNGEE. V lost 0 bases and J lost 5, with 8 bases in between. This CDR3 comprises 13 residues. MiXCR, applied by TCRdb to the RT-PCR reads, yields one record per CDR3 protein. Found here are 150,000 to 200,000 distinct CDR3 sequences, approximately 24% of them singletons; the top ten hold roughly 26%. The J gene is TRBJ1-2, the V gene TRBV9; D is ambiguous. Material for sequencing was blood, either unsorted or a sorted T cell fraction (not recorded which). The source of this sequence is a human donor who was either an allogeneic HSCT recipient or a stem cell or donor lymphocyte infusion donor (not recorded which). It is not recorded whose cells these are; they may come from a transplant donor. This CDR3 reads CASSVVRPYGYTF. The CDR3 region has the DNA TGTGCCAGCAGCGTAGTCAGACCGTATGGCTACACCTTC.